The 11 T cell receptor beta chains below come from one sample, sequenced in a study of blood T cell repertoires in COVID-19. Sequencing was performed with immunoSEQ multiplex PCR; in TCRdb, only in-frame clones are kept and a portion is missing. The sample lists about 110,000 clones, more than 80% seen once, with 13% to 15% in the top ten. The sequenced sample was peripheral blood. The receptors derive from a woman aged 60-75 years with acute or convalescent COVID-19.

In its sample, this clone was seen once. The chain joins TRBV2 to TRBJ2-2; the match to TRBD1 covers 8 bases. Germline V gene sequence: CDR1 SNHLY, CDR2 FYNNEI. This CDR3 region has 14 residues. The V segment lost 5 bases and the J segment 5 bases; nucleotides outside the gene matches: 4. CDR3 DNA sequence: TGTGCCAGCAGTTCTAGGACAGGGACCGGGGAGCTGTTTTTT. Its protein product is CASSSRTGTGELFF.

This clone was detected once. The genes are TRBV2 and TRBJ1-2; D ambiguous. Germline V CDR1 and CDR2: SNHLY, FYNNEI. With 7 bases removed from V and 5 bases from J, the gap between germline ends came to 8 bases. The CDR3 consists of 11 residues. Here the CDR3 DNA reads TGTGCCAGCAAACGGGAATATGGCTACACCTTC. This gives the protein CASKREYGYTF. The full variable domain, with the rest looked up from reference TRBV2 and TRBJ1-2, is EPEVTQTPSHQVTQMGQEVILRCVPISNHLYFYWYRQILGQKVEFLVSFYNNEISEKSEIFDDQFSVERPDGSNFTLKIRSTKLEDSAMYFCASKREYGYTFGSGTRLTVV.

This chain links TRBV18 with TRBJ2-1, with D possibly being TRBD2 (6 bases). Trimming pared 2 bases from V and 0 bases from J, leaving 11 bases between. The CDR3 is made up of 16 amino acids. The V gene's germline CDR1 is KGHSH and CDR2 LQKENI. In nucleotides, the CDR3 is TGTGCCAGCTCACCATCCGGGGGTCGCTCCTACAATGAGCAGTTCTTC. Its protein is CASSPSGGRSYNEQFF.

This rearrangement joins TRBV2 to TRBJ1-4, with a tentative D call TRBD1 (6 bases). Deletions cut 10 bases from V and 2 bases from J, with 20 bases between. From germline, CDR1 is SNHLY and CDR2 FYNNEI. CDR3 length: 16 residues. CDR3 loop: CATPRGGGSTNEKLFF. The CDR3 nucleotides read TGTGCCACCCCAAGGGGAGGGGGATCTACTAATGAAAAACTGTTTTTT. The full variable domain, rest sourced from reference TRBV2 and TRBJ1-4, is EPEVTQTPSHQVTQMGQEVILRCVPISNHLYFYWYRQILGQKVEFLVSFYNNEISEKSEIFDDQFSVERPDGSNFTLKIRSTKLEDSAMYFCATPRGGGSTNEKLFFGSGTQLSVL.

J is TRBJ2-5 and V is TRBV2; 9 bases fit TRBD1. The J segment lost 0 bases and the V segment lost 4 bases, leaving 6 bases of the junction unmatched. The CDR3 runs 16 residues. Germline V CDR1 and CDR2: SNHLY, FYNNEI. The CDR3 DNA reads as TGTGCCAGCAGTGTTAGACAGGGGGTGTACCAAGAGACCCAGTACTTC. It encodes CASSVRQGVYQETQYF.

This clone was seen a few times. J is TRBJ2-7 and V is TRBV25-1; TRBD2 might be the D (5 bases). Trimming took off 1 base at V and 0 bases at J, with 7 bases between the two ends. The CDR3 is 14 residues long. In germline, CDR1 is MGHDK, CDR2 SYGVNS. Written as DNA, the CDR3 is TGTGCCAGCAGTGAATTTGGGAGCTCCTACGAGCAGTACTTC. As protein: CASSEFGSSYEQYF.

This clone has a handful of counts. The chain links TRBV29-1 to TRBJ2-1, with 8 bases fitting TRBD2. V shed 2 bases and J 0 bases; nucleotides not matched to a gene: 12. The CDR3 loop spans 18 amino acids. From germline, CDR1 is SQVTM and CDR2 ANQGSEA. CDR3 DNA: TGCAGCGTTGAACCGGCAGCGGGGGTAAAGAGCTCCTACAATGAGCAGTTCTTC. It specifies CSVEPAAGVKSSYNEQFF.

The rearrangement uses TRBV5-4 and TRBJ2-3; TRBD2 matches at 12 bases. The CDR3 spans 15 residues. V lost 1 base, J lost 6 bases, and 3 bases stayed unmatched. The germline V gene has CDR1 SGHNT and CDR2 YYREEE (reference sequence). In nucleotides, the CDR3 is TGTGCCAGCAGCTTGAGACTAGCGGGAGAGGATACGCAGTATTTT. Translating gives CASSLRLAGEDTQYF. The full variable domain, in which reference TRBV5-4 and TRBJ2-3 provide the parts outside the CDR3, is ETGVTQSPTHLIKTRGQQVTLRCSSQSGHNTVSWYQQALGQGPQFIFQYYREEENGRGNFPPRFSGLQFPNYSSELNVNALELDDSALYLCASSLRLAGEDTQYFGPGTRLTVL.

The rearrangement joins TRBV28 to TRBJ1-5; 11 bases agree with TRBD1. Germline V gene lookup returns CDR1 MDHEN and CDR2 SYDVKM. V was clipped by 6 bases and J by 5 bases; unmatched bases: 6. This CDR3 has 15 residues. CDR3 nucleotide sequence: TGTGCCAGCAGACCCGGGACAGGGGGGGATCAGCCCCAGCATTTT. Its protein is CASRPGTGGDQPQHF.

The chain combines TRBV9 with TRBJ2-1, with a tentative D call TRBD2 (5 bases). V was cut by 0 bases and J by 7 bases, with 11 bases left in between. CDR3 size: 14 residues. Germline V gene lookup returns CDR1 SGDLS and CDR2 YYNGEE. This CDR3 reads CASSVGGSQNEQFF. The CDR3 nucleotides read TGTGCCAGCAGCGTAGGAGGGAGTCAAAATGAGCAGTTCTTC.

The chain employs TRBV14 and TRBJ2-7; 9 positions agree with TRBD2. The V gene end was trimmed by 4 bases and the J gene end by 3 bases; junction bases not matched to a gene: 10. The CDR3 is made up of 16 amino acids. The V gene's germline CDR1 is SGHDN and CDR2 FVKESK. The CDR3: CASSPHSGRWSYEQYF. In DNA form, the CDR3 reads TGTGCCAGCAGCCCCCATAGCGGGAGATGGAGCTACGAGCAGTACTTC.